This TCR beta chain emerged from a study of CD8 T cells in ankylosing spondylitis. TCRdb used MiXCR to reprocess the 5' RACE reads, holding one entry per CDR3 protein. The repertoire includes some 200,000 distinct CDR3 sequences, approximately 18% of them detected once, and roughly 4.5% sits in the top ten. On this clonotype itself: Its matching antigen is unknown.

The V gene's germline CDR1 is MRHNA and CDR2 SNTAGT. V trimming: 5 bases; J trimming: 5 bases; junction bases outside the gene matches: 3. The CDR3 totals 13 residues. The study, taken as a whole, reports: Typical of ankylosing spondylitis blood, it appeared, was a TCR beta motif of about eight highly homologous variants.

Source material: blood, either unsorted or a sorted T cell fraction (not recorded which). The sequence came from a male donor aged 10-30 years with ankylosing spondylitis or in good health (not recorded which). The chain has TRBV6-4 and TRBJ2-1; TRBD2 aligns across 7 bases. This CDR3 is CASSRTSNNEQFF. CDR3 bases: TGTGCCAGCAGTCGGACTAGTAACAATGAGCAGTTCTTC.